These T cell receptor beta chains were read from a single sample in a study of T cells after yellow fever vaccination. TCRdb analysed the 5' RACE reads with MiXCR anew, one entry per CDR3 protein. The sample holds 550,000 to 750,000 distinct CDR3 sequences, around an eighth seen once. Sequenced here: PBMCs, sampled on the day of the yellow fever booster vaccination. These receptors were taken from a man between 25 and 39 years old who received the YFV17D yellow fever vaccine. The CDR3 runs from the conserved cysteine through the conserved F or W. The D gene is left open where the match is weak. A row's size may be missing; if present it is once, few, many or a size class.

13 | - | TRBJ2-1 | TRBV7-8 | few | CASSLSGLGEQFF | TGTGCCAGCAGCTTATCGGGATTAGGTGAGCAGTTCTTC
12 | - | TRBJ1-2 | TRBV20-1 | few | CSARGGLGGYTF | TGCAGTGCAAGAGGGGGGCTAGGCGGCTACACCTTC
15 | - | TRBJ2-7 | TRBV7-2 | few | CASSLAAAGSYEQYF | TGTGCCAGCAGCTTAGCCGCAGCGGGCTCCTACGAGCAGTACTTC
13 | TRBD2 | TRBJ2-7 | TRBV5-5 | once | CAIGRGLAYEQYF | TGTGCCATCGGCCGAGGACTAGCCTACGAGCAGTACTTC
13 | - | TRBJ1-2 | TRBV27 | few | CASSFSGLYGYTF | TGTGCCAGCAGTTTTTCGGGGCTCTATGGCTACACCTTC
15 | TRBD2 | TRBJ2-7 | TRBV20-1 | few | CSATPTSGSPYEQYF | TGCAGTGCTACTCCTACTAGCGGGAGTCCCTACGAGCAGTACTTC
18 | - | TRBJ2-3 | TRBV5-5 | - | CASSGTGRRYTSTDTQYF | TGTGCCAGCAGCGGAACGGGAAGGCGATATACAAGCACAGATACGCAGTATTTT
12 | - | TRBJ2-3 | TRBV3-1 | - | CASSQDTVTQYF | TGTGCCAGCAGCCAAGACACGGTAACGCAGTATTTT
16 | TRBD2 | TRBJ2-3 | TRBV4-2 | few | CASSQVPSGSTDTQYF | TGTGCCAGCAGCCAAGTCCCTAGCGGGAGCACAGATACGCAGTATTTT
12 | - | TRBJ2-7 | TRBV20-1 | - | CSALGNSYEQYF | TGCAGTGCTCTCGGGAACTCCTACGAGCAGTACTTC
15 | - | TRBJ2-5 | TRBV30 | - | CAWDFGRGPQETQYF | TGTGCCTGGGACTTCGGCAGGGGTCCCCAAGAGACCCAGTACTTC
13 | - | TRBJ2-7 | TRBV7-2 | few | CASSLGPRDEQYF | TGTGCCAGCAGCTTAGGACCTCGAGACGAGCAGTACTTC
15 | TRBD2 | TRBJ2-1 | TRBV12-3/TRBV12-4 | - | CASSFLAVTNNEQFF | TGTGCCAGCAGTTTTCTAGCGGTGACAAACAATGAGCAGTTCTTC
15 | TRBD1 | TRBJ2-5 | TRBV20-1 | few | CSARGTGGFGETQYF | TGCAGTGCTAGAGGGACAGGGGGGTTCGGAGAGACCCAGTACTTC
17 | - | TRBJ1-2 | TRBV20-1 | once | CSARDSRDFVPGGGYTF | TGCAGTGCTAGAGATAGTAGGGACTTTGTTCCGGGAGGTGGCTACACCTTC
14 | - | TRBJ2-1 | TRBV20-1 | few | CSASKVVDYNEQFF | TGCAGTGCTAGTAAGGTGGTAGACTACAATGAGCAGTTCTTC
13 | - | TRBJ1-1 | TRBV5-1 | many | CASRRRENTEAFF | TGCGCCAGCAGGAGGAGGGAGAACACTGAAGCTTTCTTT
14 | - | TRBJ1-2 | TRBV4-3 | few | CASSQDLGYYGYTF | TGCGCCAGCAGCCAAGATCTCGGGTACTATGGCTACACCTTC
14 | TRBD2 | TRBJ2-3 | TRBV2 | many | CASSLAGGEDTQYF | TGTGCCAGCAGTCTAGCGGGAGGGGAAGATACGCAGTATTTT
14 | TRBD1 | TRBJ2-7 | TRBV20-1 | - | CSATGTGNPYEQYF | TGCAGTGCCACCGGGACAGGGAACCCCTACGAGCAGTACTTC
14 | - | TRBJ2-5 | TRBV7-2 | - | CASSAGPAPETQYF | TGTGCCAGCAGCGCGGGACCCGCACCAGAGACCCAGTACTTC
14 | - | TRBJ1-2 | TRBV3-1 | - | CASSQDPQATVGTF | TGTGCCAGCAGCCAAGATCCACAGGCGACCGTAGGCACCTTC
10 | - | TRBJ2-5 | TRBV18 | - | CASSSGTQYF | TGTGCCAGCTCATCTGGGACCCAGTACTTC
11 | - | TRBJ2-1 | TRBV7-2 | - | CASSWVVEQFF | TGTGCCAGCAGTTGGGTCGTAGAGCAGTTCTTC
11 | - | TRBJ1-2 | TRBV5-8 | few | CASRLLGGYTF | TGTGCCAGCAGGTTGTTGGGCGGCTACACCTTC
17 | TRBD2 | TRBJ2-1 | TRBV5-1 | many | CASTHSGLAGVYNEQFF | TGCGCCAGCACCCACTCCGGACTAGCGGGAGTCTACAATGAGCAGTTCTTC
12 | - | TRBJ1-1 | TRBV5-6 | - | CASGTGDTEAFF | TGTGCCAGCGGCACCGGGGACACTGAAGCTTTCTTT
16 | TRBD1 | TRBJ1-1 | TRBV5-6 | - | CASSYDRGRGNTEAFF | TGTGCCAGCAGCTATGACAGGGGAAGAGGGAACACTGAAGCTTTCTTT
13 | - | TRBJ2-1 | TRBV11-2 | - | CASSPPQRDEQFF | TGTGCCAGCAGCCCCCCACAGCGGGATGAGCAGTTCTTC
18 | TRBD2 | TRBJ2-1 | TRBV11-2 | - | CASSSAGLAGQIYNEQFF | TGTGCCAGCAGCTCCGCGGGACTAGCGGGGCAGATCTACAATGAGCAGTTCTTC
14 | TRBD2 | TRBJ2-7 | TRBV7-2 | - | CASSETSGRYGQYF | TGTGCCAGCAGCGAGACTAGCGGGAGATACGGGCAGTACTTC
13 | - | TRBJ1-6 | TRBV30 | few | CAGTPVLNSPLHF | TGTGCCGGAACACCGGTGCTTAATTCACCCCTCCACTTT